A single sample is the source of the 30 T cell receptor beta chains below, sequenced in a study of T cell changes during pregnancy in multiple sclerosis. Measured with immunoSEQ multiplex PCR; TCRdb has only the in-frame clones, and not every one. The table records roughly 63,000 clones, 85% to 95% of them present only once. This material consisted of CD8+ T cells from peripheral blood mononuclear cells, taken in the second trimester of pregnancy. These receptors came from a female donor with multiple sclerosis, enrolled in a pregnancy study.

The J gene is TRBJ2-1, the V gene TRBV9; 7 nucleotides align to TRBD2. The germline gives CDR1 SGDLS, CDR2 YYNGEE. V lost 4 bases and J lost 0; bases outside the gene matches: 4. The CDR3 is 15 amino acids. In DNA, the CDR3 is TGTGCCAGCAGCAGCAGCGGGGTCTCCTACAATGAGCAGTTCTTC. As protein: CASSSSGVSYNEQFF.

The chain uses TRBV27 and TRBJ1-2; 10 bases match TRBD1. The germline CDR1 and CDR2 sequences are MNHEY and SMNVEV (reference sequence). V lost 8 bases and J lost 7; bases outside the gene matches: 13. This CDR3 comprises 15 residues. The chain's CDR3 is CASCRGDRGIGGYTF. In nucleotides, the CDR3 is TGTGCCAGCTGTCGGGGGGACAGGGGTATCGGTGGCTACACCTTC.

This chain uses TRBV7-9 with TRBJ1-3, with D possibly TRBD1 on 6 matching bases. This CDR3 has 13 amino acids. V was shortened by 3 bases and J by 4 bases, with 7 bases between the two germline ends. Germline values: CDR1 SEHNR, CDR2 FQNEAQ (reference sequence). The CDR3: CASSFDRGNTIYF. DNA of the CDR3: TGTGCCAGCAGCTTCGACAGGGGAAACACCATATATTTT. The whole variable domain, filled in from reference TRBV7-9 and TRBJ1-3, reads DTGVSQNPRHKITKRGQNVTFRCDPISEHNRLYWYRQTLGQGPEFLTYFQNEAQLEKSRLLSDRFSAERPKGSFSTLEIQRTEQGDSAMYLCASSFDRGNTIYFGEGSWLTVV.

The chain is built from TRBV4-2 and TRBJ2-2, with D possibly being TRBD2 (6 bases). Trimming left V 4 bases short and J 1 base short, with 7 bases between. The CDR3 runs to 14 residues. Germline assignment: CDR1 LGHNA and CDR2 YNFKEQ. DNA of the CDR3: TGTGCCAGCAGCCCTAGCGAGAACACCGGGGAGCTGTTTTTT. The encoded protein is CASSPSENTGELFF.

The rearrangement links TRBV18 to TRBJ2-1, with 9 bases aligning to TRBD1. Germline V gene sequence: CDR1 KGHSH, CDR2 LQKENI. Losses at the gene ends were 6 bases for V and 4 bases for J; bases not matched to a gene: 16. CDR3 size: 18 residues. This CDR3 is CASSPLDRGGPFYNEQFF. CDR3 DNA: TGTGCCAGCTCCCCTTTGGACAGGGGAGGCCCCTTTTACAATGAGCAGTTCTTC. The full variable domain, rest sourced from reference TRBV18 and TRBJ2-1, is NAGVMQNPRHLVRRRGQEARLRCSPMKGHSHVYWYRQLPEEGLKFMVYLQKENIIDESGMPKERFSAEFPKEGPSILRIQQVVRGDSAAYFCASSPLDRGGPFYNEQFFGPGTRLTVL.

The J gene is TRBJ2-7, the V gene TRBV7-6; 10 bases match TRBD1. The CDR3 extends over 14 amino acids. Trimming removed 3 bases from V and 6 bases from J; junction bases left unmatched: 5. Per germline, CDR1 SGHVS and CDR2 FNYEAQ. CDR3 protein: CASSLGQGIREQYF. The CDR3 bases are TGTGCCAGCAGCTTGGGACAGGGGATTCGCGAGCAGTACTTC.

J is TRBJ2-3 and V is TRBV28, with D tentatively TRBD2 (6 bases). The CDR3 covers 16 residues. Germline loops: CDR1 MDHEN, CDR2 SYDVKM. The V end lost 6 bases, the J end lost 3 bases, and 19 bases lay between the germline ends. The CDR3 bases are TGTGCCAGCAGGGAGGGCAGGCGCGAACTGACAGATACGCAGTATTTT. The encoded protein is CASREGRRELTDTQYF.

This clone was detected only once. This chain joins TRBV7-3 and TRBJ2-2, with TRBD2 matching 9 bases. Per the germline V gene, CDR1 is SGHTA and CDR2 is FQGTGA. The CDR3 spans 17 residues. Trimming cost V 2 bases and J 4 bases; bases outside gene matches: 8. The CDR3 DNA follows: TGTGCCAGCAGCTTAGGTGGCGGGAGGGCCGTCACCGGGGAGCTGTTTTTT. It specifies CASSLGGGRAVTGELFF.

This clone has just a few counts. The chain joins TRBV2 to TRBJ1-5, with 8 positions matching TRBD1. This CDR3 is built from 15 residues. J lost 5 bases, V lost 2 bases, and 5 bases had no gene match. CDR1 is SNHLY and CDR2 is FYNNEI in the germline V gene. Here the CDR3 reads CASSEPETGDQPQHF. The CDR3 nucleotides are TGTGCCAGCAGTGAACCCGAGACAGGGGATCAGCCCCAGCATTTT.

This rearrangement joins TRBV4-3 to TRBJ2-3; 8 nucleotides agree with TRBD2. The CDR3 is made up of 16 amino acids. The germline V gene has CDR1 LGHNA and CDR2 YSLEER. The V and J ends lost 0 bases and 2 bases, in that order; junction bases with no gene match: 4. The DNA of the CDR3 is TGCGCCAGCAGCCAAGAGCTAGCGGGCCACACAGATACGCAGTATTTT. Amino acid sequence: CASSQELAGHTDTQYF.

The rearrangement joins TRBV28 to TRBJ2-7; TRBD2 agrees at 12 bases. CDR3 length equals 17 residues. Trimming took 5 bases from V and 0 from J; bases not matched to a gene: 8. Germline-derived CDR1 and CDR2 are MDHEN and SYDVKM. The CDR3 loop reads CASSLAGTSGPSYEQYF. In nucleotides, the CDR3 is TGTGCCAGCAGTCTGGCCGGGACTAGCGGGCCCTCCTACGAGCAGTACTTC.

The gene calls are TRBV2 and TRBJ1-3, with D possibly TRBD1 on 5 matching bases. V lost 8 bases and J lost 0, with 14 bases in between. Germline loops: CDR1 SNHLY, CDR2 FYNNEI. This CDR3 has 15 residues. The CDR3 region has the DNA TGTGCCAGCGGGTTTATGGGGGGCTCTGGAAACACCATATATTTT. Translated: CASGFMGGSGNTIYF.

The rearrangement joins TRBV9 to TRBJ2-7; D uncertain. CDR1 and CDR2 from the germline V gene are SGDLS and YYNGEE. The V gene lost 4 bases and the J gene lost 0 bases, with 11 bases spanning the gap. CDR3 size: 14 residues. The CDR3 coding sequence is TGTGCCAGCAGCTACGGATGGGCCTCCTACGAGCAGTACTTC. This sequence encodes CASSYGWASYEQYF.

The CDR3 is CASSYHGGGSSYEQYF. CDR3 nucleotides: TGTGCCAGCAGTTACCATGGGGGGGGTAGCTCCTACGAGCAGTACTTC. V gene TRBV6-6 combines with J gene TRBJ2-7, with 7 bases aligning to TRBD2. V trimming: 2 bases; J trimming: 0 bases; junction bases outside the gene matches: 7. The germline V gene encodes CDR1 MNHNY and CDR2 SVGAGI (reference sequence). The CDR3 is 16 residues long.

The chain couples TRBV28 to TRBJ2-7; 11 nucleotides align to TRBD1. The CDR3 runs to 13 residues. Trimming removed 8 bases from V and 3 bases from J; junction bases left unmatched: 3. Germline CDR1 reads MDHEN; CDR2 reads SYDVKM. The CDR3 coding sequence is TGTGCCAGCTCTGGGACAGGGGGCTACGAGCAGTACTTC. Translating gives CASSGTGGYEQYF.

The chain is built from TRBV5-5 and TRBJ1-1; weak D call: TRBD1 (5 bases). CDR3 length: 13 residues. Per the germline V gene, CDR1 is SGHKS and CDR2 is YYEKEE (reference sequence). V was shortened by 2 bases and J by 8 bases, with 13 bases between the two germline ends. Here the CDR3 reads CASSFGGVSEAFF. CDR3 nucleotides: TGTGCCAGCAGCTTTGGAGGGGTTTCAGAAGCTTTCTTT.

The chain carries TRBV7-9 and TRBJ2-7, with 8 nucleotides matching TRBD1. Germline trimming cut 8 bases from V and 3 bases from J; bases unmatched to any gene: 6. The CDR3 is made up of 13 amino acids. The germline CDR1 and CDR2 sequences are SEHNR and FQNEAQ (reference sequence). The chain's CDR3 is CASSGTGRYEQYF. The CDR3, as DNA: TGTGCCAGCTCCGGGACAGGACGCTACGAGCAGTACTTC.

The rearrangement links TRBV5-5 to TRBJ2-7, with D maybe TRBD1 (6 bases). V lost 3 bases, J lost 3 bases, and 16 bases lay in between. Per germline, CDR1 SGHKS and CDR2 YYEKEE (reference sequence). The CDR3 is 15 residues long. This CDR3 is CASSWTQGSVYEQYF. CDR3 DNA sequence: TGTGCCAGCAGCTGGACCCAGGGGTCCGTCTACGAGCAGTACTTC.

In this sample, this clone turned up once. Here the CDR3 DNA reads TGTGCCAGCAGTCCCTCCGCTAGCGGGGGTGACGAGCAGTACTTC. As protein: CASSPSASGGDEQYF. The J gene is TRBJ2-7, the V gene TRBV27, with 10 bases lining up with TRBD2. The CDR3 has 15 amino acids. CDR1 and CDR2 (germline): MNHEY, SMNVEV (reference sequence). Trimming removed 5 bases from V and 5 bases from J; junction bases left unmatched: 9.

The CDR3 reads CASTHRGSYNEQFF. The CDR3 DNA follows: TGTGCCAGCACGCACAGGGGGTCGTACAATGAGCAGTTCTTC. This chain uses TRBV27 with TRBJ2-1; TRBD1 aligns across 8 bases. Germline loops: CDR1 MNHEY, CDR2 SMNVEV (reference sequence). This CDR3 is built from 14 residues. V was pared by 7 bases and J by 4 bases, with 6 bases of the junction left unmatched.

The chain carries TRBV9 and TRBJ2-2; D is perhaps TRBD1 (6 bases). Looked up from germline, CDR1 is SGDLS and CDR2 is YYNGEE. The CDR3 spans 12 residues. Trimming took 6 bases from V and 5 from J, leaving 8 bases between them. DNA of the CDR3: TGTGCCAGCAAGGGGGTGACCGGGGAGCTGTTTTTT. Translating gives CASKGVTGELFF.

This chain connects TRBV29-1 to TRBJ1-5; D remains unclear. V gave up 4 bases and J gave up 3 bases, with 7 bases separating them. Per the germline V gene, CDR1 is SQVTM and CDR2 is ANQGSEA. This CDR3 comprises 12 residues. CDR3 in amino acids: CSVGQVNQPQHF. As DNA, the CDR3 is TGCAGCGTTGGGCAGGTCAATCAGCCCCAGCATTTT.

This sequence joins TRBV7-9 and TRBJ2-7; tentative D call: TRBD1 (7 bases). V gave up 3 bases and J gave up 1 base, with 13 bases separating them. The CDR3 runs to 15 residues. Germline CDR1 reads SEHNR; CDR2 reads FQNEAQ (reference sequence). The CDR3, as DNA: TGTGCCAGCAGCTTCGGCCCAGGGGGGTCCTACGAGCAGTACTTC. Translating gives CASSFGPGGSYEQYF.

The V call is TRBV7-3, the J call TRBJ2-3; TRBD1 aligns across 10 bases. Germline V lookup: CDR1 SGHTA, CDR2 FQGTGA. The CDR3 is made up of 14 amino acids. Germline trimming cut 5 bases from V and 3 bases from J; bases unmatched to any gene: 2. CDR3: CASSTGQGTDTQYF. As DNA, the CDR3 is TGTGCCAGCAGCACGGGACAGGGGACAGATACGCAGTATTTT.

The rearrangement uses TRBV5-4 and TRBJ2-1, with unresolved D. This CDR3 contains 12 residues. The V end was cut by 4 bases, the J end by 8 bases, with 10 bases between. Germline V gene sequence: CDR1 SGHNT, CDR2 YYREEE (reference sequence). The CDR3 sequence: CASSLGTYEQFF. The CDR3 DNA is TGTGCCAGCAGCCTCGGTACCTATGAGCAGTTCTTC.

The rearrangement links TRBV2 to TRBJ1-5; no firm D call. The CDR3 has 17 amino acids. Germline assignment: CDR1 SNHLY and CDR2 FYNNEI. V dropped 0 bases and J dropped 0 bases, with 12 bases sitting between them. The CDR3 sequence: CASSEAPFQYSNQPQHF. The CDR3 DNA follows: TGTGCCAGCAGTGAAGCCCCATTTCAGTATAGCAATCAGCCCCAGCATTTT. Supplemented by reference TRBV2 and TRBJ1-5, the full variable domain reads EPEVTQTPSHQVTQMGQEVILRCVPISNHLYFYWYRQILGQKVEFLVSFYNNEISEKSEIFDDQFSVERPDGSNFTLKIRSTKLEDSAMYFCASSEAPFQYSNQPQHFGDGTRLSIL.

The chain has TRBV28 and TRBJ2-1, with TRBD2 matching 15 bases. J lost 2 bases, V lost 6 bases, and 5 bases had no gene match. CDR1 is MDHEN and CDR2 is SYDVKM in the germline V gene. This CDR3 comprises 17 residues. DNA for the CDR3: TGTGCCAGCAGATTCGGACTAGCGGGAGGGCCCTACAATGAGCAGTTCTTC. This codes for CASRFGLAGGPYNEQFF. The full variable domain, completed using reference TRBV28 and TRBJ2-1, is DVKVTQSSRYLVKRTGEKVFLECVQDMDHENMFWYRQDPGLGLRLIYFSYDVKMKEKGDIPEGYSVSREKKERFSLILESASTNQTSMYLCASRFGLAGGPYNEQFFGPGTRLTVL.

By proportion, this clone is medium-sized. The rearrangement uses TRBV5-1 and TRBJ1-1; D remains ambiguous. Germline V gene sequence: CDR1 SGHRS, CDR2 YFSETQ. There are 13 residues in the CDR3. Deletions cut 5 bases from V and 0 bases from J, with 8 bases between. CDR3 DNA: TGCGCCAGCAGTGAAATAGTGAACACTGAAGCTTTCTTT. Its translation: CASSEIVNTEAFF.

The V call is TRBV7-6, the J call TRBJ2-3, with TRBD2 as a possible D gene (7 bases). The V gene lost 2 bases and the J gene lost 3 bases, with 18 bases spanning the gap. Germline assignment: CDR1 SGHVS and CDR2 FNYEAQ. The CDR3 consists of 17 residues. The CDR3 sequence: CASSLKGGMLRTDTQYF. CDR3 nucleotides: TGTGCCAGCAGCTTAAAGGGGGGGATGTTAAGGACAGATACGCAGTATTTT. Complete variable domain (other parts from reference TRBV7-6 and TRBJ2-3): GAGVSQSPRYKVTKRGQDVALRCDPISGHVSLYWYRQALGQGPEFLTYFNYEAQQDKSGLPNDRFSAERPEGSISTLTIQRTEQRDSAMYRCASSLKGGMLRTDTQYFGPGTRLTVL.

J is TRBJ2-7 and V is TRBV29-1; D is perhaps TRBD2 (5 bases). Per the germline V gene, CDR1 is SQVTM and CDR2 is ANQGSEA. The CDR3 sequence is 13 residues long. Trimming cost V 6 bases and J 6 bases, with 18 bases left between them. The CDR3: CSVLDYTIVEQYF. The CDR3 DNA is TGCAGCGTCCTCGACTACACCATCGTCGAGCAGTACTTC.